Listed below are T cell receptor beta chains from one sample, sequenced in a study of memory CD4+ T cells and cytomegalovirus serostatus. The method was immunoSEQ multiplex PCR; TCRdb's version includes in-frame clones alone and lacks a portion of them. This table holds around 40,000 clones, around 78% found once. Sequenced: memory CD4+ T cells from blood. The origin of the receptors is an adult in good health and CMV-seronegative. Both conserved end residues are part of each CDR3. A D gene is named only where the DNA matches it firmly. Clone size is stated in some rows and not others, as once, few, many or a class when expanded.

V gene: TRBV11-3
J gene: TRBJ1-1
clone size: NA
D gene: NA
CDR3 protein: CASSLGMNTEAFF
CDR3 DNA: TGTGCCAGCAGCTTAGGTATGAACACTGAAGCTTTCTTT

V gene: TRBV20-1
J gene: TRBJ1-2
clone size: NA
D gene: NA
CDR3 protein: CSANRDGYTF
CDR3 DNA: TGCAGTGCTAATCGGGATGGCTACACCTTC

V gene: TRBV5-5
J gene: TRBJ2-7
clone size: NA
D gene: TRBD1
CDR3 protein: CASSPRGQEASYEQYF
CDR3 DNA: TGTGCCAGCAGCCCCCGGGGACAGGAGGCTTCCTACGAGCAGTACTTC

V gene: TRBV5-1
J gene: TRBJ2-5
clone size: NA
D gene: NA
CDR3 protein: CASSPSRETQYF
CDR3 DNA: TGCGCCAGCAGCCCTTCGAGGGAGACCCAGTACTTC

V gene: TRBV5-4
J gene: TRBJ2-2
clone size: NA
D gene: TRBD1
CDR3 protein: CASSYADRGPRGELFF
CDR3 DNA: TGTGCCAGCAGCTACGCGGACAGGGGGCCGCGGGGGGAGCTGTTTTTT

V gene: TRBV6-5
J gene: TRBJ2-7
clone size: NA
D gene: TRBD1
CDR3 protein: CASSPRQGAYEQYF
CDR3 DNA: TGTGCCAGCAGTCCCCGACAGGGAGCCTACGAGCAGTACTTC

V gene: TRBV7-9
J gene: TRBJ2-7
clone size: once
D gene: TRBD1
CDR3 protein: CASTFPGGEQYF
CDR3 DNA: TGTGCCAGCACCTTTCCAGGGGGCGAGCAGTACTTC

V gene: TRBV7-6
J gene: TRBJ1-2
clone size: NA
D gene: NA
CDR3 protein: CASSQTGTEYGYTF
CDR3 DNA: TGTGCCAGCAGCCAGACCGGGACGGAATATGGCTACACCTTC

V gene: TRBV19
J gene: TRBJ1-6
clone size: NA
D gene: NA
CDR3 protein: CASSIGGSPLHF
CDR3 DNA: TGTGCCAGTAGTATCGGGGGGTCACCCCTCCACTTT

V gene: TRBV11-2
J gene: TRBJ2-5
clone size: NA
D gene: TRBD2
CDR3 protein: CASSFGGSGGQETQYF
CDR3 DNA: TGTGCCAGCAGCTTTGGGGGTAGCGGGGGGCAAGAGACCCAGTACTTC

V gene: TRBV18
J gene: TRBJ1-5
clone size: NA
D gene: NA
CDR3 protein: CASSPADSNQPQHF
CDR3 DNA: TGTGCCAGCTCACCAGCCGATAGCAATCAGCCCCAGCATTTT

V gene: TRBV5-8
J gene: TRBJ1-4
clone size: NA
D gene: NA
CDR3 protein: CASRAAPPNEKLFF
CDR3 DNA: TGTGCCAGCCGGGCCGCCCCCCCGAATGAAAAACTGTTTTTT

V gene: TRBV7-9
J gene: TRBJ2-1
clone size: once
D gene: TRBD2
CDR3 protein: CASSLPPRLAGSYNEQFF
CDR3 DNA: TGTGCCAGCAGCTTACCTCCTCGACTAGCGGGCTCCTACAATGAGCAGTTCTTC

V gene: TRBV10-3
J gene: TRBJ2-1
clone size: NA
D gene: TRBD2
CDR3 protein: CAISELAGGNEQFF
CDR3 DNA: TGTGCCATCAGTGAGTTAGCGGGGGGCAATGAGCAGTTCTTC

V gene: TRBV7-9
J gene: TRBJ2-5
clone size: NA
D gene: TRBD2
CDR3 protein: CASSLYLAGQETQYF
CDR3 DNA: TGTGCCAGCAGCTTATACCTAGCGGGGCAAGAGACCCAGTACTTC

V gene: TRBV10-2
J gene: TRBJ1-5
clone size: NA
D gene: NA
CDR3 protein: CASSEGGGVIYQPQHF
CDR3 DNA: TGCGCCAGCAGTGAGGGGGGTGGGGTGATCTATCAGCCCCAGCATTTT

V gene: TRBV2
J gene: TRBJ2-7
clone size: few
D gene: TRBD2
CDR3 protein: CASSERSGGVQYF
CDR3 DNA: TGTGCCAGCAGTGAACGGAGCGGGGGCGTACAGTACTTC

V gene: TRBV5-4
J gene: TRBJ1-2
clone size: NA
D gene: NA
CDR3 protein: CASSLGGTVGYTF
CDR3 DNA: TGTGCCAGCAGCTTGGGAGGGACGGTAGGCTACACCTTC

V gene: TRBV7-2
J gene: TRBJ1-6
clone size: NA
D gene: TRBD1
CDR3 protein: CASSPGTENSPLHF
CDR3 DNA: TGTGCCAGCAGCCCCGGGACAGAGAATTCACCCCTCCACTTT

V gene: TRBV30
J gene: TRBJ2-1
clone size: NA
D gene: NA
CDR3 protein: CAWAGLRVGQFF
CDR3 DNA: TGTGCCTGGGCGGGACTCCGGGTTGGGCAGTTCTTC

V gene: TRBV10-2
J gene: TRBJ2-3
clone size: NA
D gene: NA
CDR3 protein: CASRKAASTDTQYF
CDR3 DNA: TGCGCCAGCAGAAAGGCAGCTAGCACAGATACGCAGTATTTT

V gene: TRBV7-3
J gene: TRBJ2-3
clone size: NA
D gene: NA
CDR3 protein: CASSFSSTDTQYF
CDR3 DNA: TGTGCCAGCAGCTTCAGTAGCACAGATACGCAGTATTTT

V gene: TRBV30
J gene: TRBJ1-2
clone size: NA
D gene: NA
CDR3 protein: CALDISNYGYTF
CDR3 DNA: TGTGCCTTGGACATTTCTAACTATGGCTACACCTTC

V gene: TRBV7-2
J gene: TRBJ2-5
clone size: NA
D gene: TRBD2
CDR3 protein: CASSLGGDGETQYF
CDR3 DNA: TGTGCCAGCAGCTTGGGAGGGGATGGGGAGACCCAGTACTTC

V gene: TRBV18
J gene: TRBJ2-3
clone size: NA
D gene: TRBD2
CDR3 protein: CASSPGTSGSTDTQYF
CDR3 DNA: TGTGCCAGCTCACCAGGGACTAGCGGGAGCACAGATACGCAGTATTTT